This paragraph covers one TCR beta chain sequence. Its target antigen remains unknown. Base qualities are not recorded, but no much larger clone differs from it by a single base. RNA was extracted using the RNeasy kit, and about 0.5 to 1 ug of the RNA was reverse transcribed with random hexamers. The immunoSEQ multiplex PCR assay, covering 54 Vbeta and 13 Jbeta segments, was used to amplify TCR beta CDR3 regions. Bias from PCR amplification was corrected by using a synthetic template baseline for primer optimization and for computational correction. The paper's data handling went like this. Reads were annotated to V, D and J genes according to IMGT and were analyzed with immunoSEQ Analyzer, with only productive sequences retained. To calculate clonality, Shannon entropy was normalized by log2 of the number of productive unique sequences and then subtracted from one. For each patient and control, public and private clones were evaluated among the 100 most prevalent clones. Clones were defined as Susac-specific when absent from the healthy and MS cohorts, from 1,000 to 1,100 published viral clones and from other ImmuneACCESS disease sequences. TCRdb passed the public sequencing reads through fastp at Q25 and MiXCR, retaining productive beta sequences. Rows with a matching CDR3 protein are joined into one entry that keeps the most common DNA and genes. The V and J calls, along with clone size, are taken from TCRdb and not from the paper's own processing. In all, the sample holds some 170,000 distinct CDR3 sequences, and just under 95% of those were seen once. In total, the top ten clones hold around 0.095% of the sample.

High-throughput TCR beta sequencing profiled peripheral blood CD8+ and CD4+ T cells from healthy donors, Susac syndrome patients and multiple sclerosis patients. The Susac syndrome patients fulfilled recently defined diagnostic criteria for definite or probable disease. CD8+ TEMRA cells were enriched by FACS, while bulk CD8+ and CD4+ T cells were purified by magnetic negative isolation. Blood was drawn into EDTA tubes, processed within 24 hours, and PBMCs were isolated by density gradient centrifugation. PBMCs intended for TCR sequencing were frozen in liquid nitrogen and were later thawed in a 37 degrees C water bath. The sorted or isolated CD4+, CD8+ and CD8+ TEMRA cells had a purity of 90% or higher. This record comes from a study of CD8 T cells in Susac syndrome (dated by TCRdb to between 2018 and 2021). For the wider study: Of the Susac syndrome patients who were sequenced, over five had clinically active disease and roughly 8 were in clinical remission. At the time of blood withdrawal, Susac syndrome patients were either therapy-naive, taking corticosteroids (with some also receiving IVIg), or on IVIg alone. The study used repertoire sequencing to test whether antigen drove CD8+ T cell activation and differentiation in Susac syndrome. Points the paper makes about the study in general: In the CD4+ T cell repertoire of Susac syndrome patients, clonal expansion was not detected. The number of individuals in the TCR sequencing and HLA analysis was recognized as being relatively small.

Reading from cysteine to phenylalanine, the CDR3 counts 12 amino acids. Only the CDR3 portion is preserved as DNA: 36 bases, with reading frame beginning at the first base. Via the germline V gene (reference sequence), CDR1 is MNHNY and CDR2 SVGAGI. V and J lose 6 bases and 8 bases, and a span of 13 bases separates them. The sequenced material came from CD4+ T cells from PBMCs. The TCR sequence derives from a human donor with Susac syndrome. The sequence joins TRBV6-6 to TRBJ1-2, with no D gene named confidently. The CDR3 region reads CASRLAGPGYTF. The sequence in DNA is TGTGCCAGCAGACTAGCCGGGCCCGGCTACACCTTC.